The source of this T cell receptor (beta chain) is a study of T cell responses to AZD1222 COVID-19 vaccine. Study-wide results and caveats: Clonal diversity was possibly underestimated, and white British individuals and females predominated among donors. An increase in Spike-specific TCR breadth and depth was observed after two AZD1222 doses. Within unmutated variant regions lay the reported targets of nearly half of spike-specific TCRs.

Comments on this clone: As yet, its antigen is unknown.

This CDR3 is built from 12 residues. The V end was cut by 4 bases, the J end by 0 bases, with 3 bases between. CDR1 is ENHRY and CDR2 is SYGVKD in the germline V gene. Sequencing was performed with immunoSEQ multiplex PCR; in TCRdb, only in-frame clones are kept and a portion is missing. The sample lists some 170,000 clones, approximately 90% occurring once. This chain connects TRBV10-3 to TRBJ2-5; D is unresolved. Specimen: peripheral blood, collected 28 days after the second dose of the MenACWY control vaccine. The receptor was derived from an adult who received the MenACWY meningococcal vaccine as a control. CDR3 residues: CAISGDQETQYF. As DNA, the CDR3 is TGTGCCATCAGTGGGGACCAAGAGACCCAGTACTTC.